The TCR beta chain under discussion was sequenced for a study of shared clonotypes between healthy human individuals. Sequencing used immunoSEQ multiplex PCR; TCRdb keeps in-frame clones, though not all of them. The sample contains roughly 700,000 clones, around 72% of which appear only once. This CDR3 comprises 14 residues. The germline V gene encodes CDR1 SGHRS and CDR2 YFSETQ. Sequencing input: memory CD4+ T cells sorted from blood. Subset meaning: CD45RA-negative fraction. V and J are TRBV5-1 and TRBJ2-5, with 8 bases aligning to TRBD2. Judging by the DNA end, TRBJ2-7 fits better; the J call may be wrong. The TCR originated in a woman aged 25 to 39 in good health. CDR3 sequence (DNA): TGCGCCAGCAAGCGGGAGTGGACTTCCTACGAGCAGTACTTC. Its translation: CASKREWTSYEQYF.